Following are 15 T cell receptor beta chains from one sample sequenced in a study of CD8 T cells in Susac syndrome. With random hexamers, reverse transcription was performed on roughly 0.45 to 1 ug of RNA. TCRdb processed the immunoSEQ multiplex PCR reads anew with MiXCR; each CDR3 protein has one entry. The sample lists some 260,000 distinct CDR3 sequences; around 84% were seen once. What was sequenced was CD8+ T cells from PBMCs. Receptor source: a human donor with multiple sclerosis.

Remarks on this clonotype: Germline is not matched at one junction end, which may reflect a read error. V is TRBV11-1 and J is TRBJ2-6, with D unresolved. Per germline, CDR1 SGHAT and CDR2 FQDESV (reference sequence). This CDR3 is 20 amino acids long. CDR3 sequence: CASSPTWLGVGNSAANVLTF. The CDR3 DNA sequence: TGTGCCAGCAGCCCCACCTGGTTGGGTGTGGGAAACTCTGCGGCCAACGTCCTGACTTTC. The full variable domain, its missing parts supplied by reference TRBV11-1 and TRBJ2-6, is EAEVAQSPRYKITEKSQAVAFWCDPISGHATLYWYRQILGQGPELLVQFQDESVVDDSQLPKDRFSAERLKGVDSTLKIQPAELGDSAMYLCASSPTWLGVGNSAANVLTFGAGSRLTVL.

The chain uses TRBV9 and TRBJ2-1; D ambiguous. The CDR3 is made up of 15 amino acids. From germline, CDR1 is SGDLS and CDR2 YYNGEE. V lost 3 bases to trimming and J lost 3 bases, with 13 bases between them. The CDR3 region has the DNA TGTGCCAGCAGCGGCCGGGCCAAATACTACAATGAGCAGTTCTTC. Its translation is CASSGRAKYYNEQFF. The entire variable domain, with the rest obtained from reference TRBV9 and TRBJ2-1, is as follows: DSGVTQTPKHLITATGQRVTLRCSPRSGDLSVYWYQQSLDQGLQFLIQYYNGEERAKGNILERFSAQQFPDLHSELNLSSLELGDSALYFCASSGRAKYYNEQFFGPGTRLTVL.

CDR3: CASRRYSGANVLTF. The DNA of the CDR3 is TGTGCCTCCCGACGGTACTCTGGGGCCAACGTCCTGACTTTC. The chain links TRBV30 to TRBJ2-6; D is undetermined. The CDR3 sequence is 14 residues long. V lost 7 bases and J lost 0, with 10 bases in between. CDR1 is GTSNPN, CDR2 SVGIG, per germline (reference sequence).

This clonotype was recorded a few times. V gene TRBV20-1 combines with J gene TRBJ2-7; no firm D call. Trimming left V 7 bases short and J 0 bases short, with 7 bases between. Germline V gives CDR1 DFQATT, CDR2 SNEGSKA (reference sequence). This CDR3 has 11 residues. The CDR3 bases are TGCAGTGTTGTCGACTCCTACGAGCAGTACTTC. It codes for CSVVDSYEQYF.

This sequence joins TRBV27 and TRBJ2-7; 10 nucleotides match TRBD1. The CDR3 spans 17 residues. Germline CDR1 MNHEY, CDR2 SMNVEV (reference sequence). Trimming at V came to 5 bases and at J to 2 bases, leaving 12 bases not matched to a gene. CDR3 residues: CASSPITGTGEAYEQYF. In DNA, the CDR3 is TGTGCCAGCAGTCCAATCACCGGGACAGGGGAAGCCTACGAGCAGTACTTC.

The chain recombines TRBV11-2 with TRBJ2-3; perhaps TRBD1 as D (6 bases). The CDR3 sequence is 16 residues long. Trimming shortened V by 1 base and J by 5 bases, and 16 bases separated the two germline ends. Germline V CDR1 and CDR2: SGHAT, FQNNGV. In DNA, the CDR3 is TGTGCCAGCAGCTTAGTGATCGGTGCCAGGGGAGATACGCAGTATTTT. Protein: CASSLVIGARGDTQYF.

The chain recombines TRBV30 with TRBJ2-7; a possible D gene is TRBD2 (6 bases). V lost 2 bases, J lost 1 base, and 15 bases lay in between. The germline CDR1 and CDR2 sequences are GTSNPN and SVGIG (reference sequence). The CDR3 spans 15 residues. Here the CDR3 reads CAWSPRPGLSYEQYF. The CDR3 DNA follows: TGTGCCTGGAGTCCACGGCCGGGACTGTCCTACGAGCAGTACTTC.

The chain couples TRBV14 to TRBJ2-2; tentatively, D is TRBD2 (5 bases). Between the trimmed V and J ends, which lost 3 bases and 6 bases, there was a span of 11 bases. The CDR3 spans 14 residues. The germline CDR1 and CDR2 sequences are SGHDN and FVKESK. The CDR3 sequence is CASSHLGGAGELFF. The CDR3 nucleotides read TGTGCCAGCAGCCACCTTGGAGGCGCCGGGGAGCTGTTTTTT.

This chain joins TRBV23-1 and TRBJ1-5, with a weak D call TRBD1 (5 bases). TRBV23-1 is treated as an ORF (open reading frame) with a function not yet certain. The CDR3 contains 16 residues. The V end lost 3 bases, the J end lost 0 bases, and 12 bases lay between the germline ends. The CDR3 loop is CASSHADTYSNQPQHF. CDR3 bases: TGCGCCAGCAGTCACGCGGACACATATAGCAATCAGCCCCAGCATTTT.

A few counts support this clonotype. The chain uses TRBV5-6 and TRBJ2-7, with 8 nucleotides matching TRBD2. The CDR3 is 13 residues long. V lost 4 bases, J lost 5 bases, and 5 bases stayed unmatched. Germline V gene lookup returns CDR1 SGHDT and CDR2 YYEEEE. As DNA, the CDR3 is TGTGCCAGCAGCCGGGGGGGCGGGAACGAGCAGTACTTC. Its protein is CASSRGGGNEQYF.

The chain is built from TRBV2 and TRBJ2-7, with TRBD2 matching 11 bases. Germline V gives CDR1 SNHLY, CDR2 FYNNEI. V lost 6 bases and J lost 7; bases outside the gene matches: 8. The CDR3 covers 14 residues. CDR3 nucleotides: TGTGCCAGCAGGGAGGGTCTAGCGGGAGGTGAGCAGTACTTC. Its protein product is CASREGLAGGEQYF.

This clonotype came up a few times. The chain is built from TRBV7-2 and TRBJ2-2; 10 bases map to TRBD1. The J segment lost 4 bases and the V segment lost 5 bases, leaving 4 bases of the junction unmatched. Germline assignment: CDR1 SGHTA and CDR2 FQGNSA. The CDR3 length is 15 residues. The CDR3: CASSLRTGGTGELFF. As DNA, the CDR3 is TGTGCCAGCAGCCTTAGGACAGGGGGCACCGGGGAGCTGTTTTTT.

The genes are TRBV5-4 and TRBJ2-2; possibly TRBD1 or TRBD2 for D (5 bases each). The CDR3 extends over 16 amino acids. Germline V gene lookup returns CDR1 SGHNT and CDR2 YYREEE (reference sequence). Trimming pared 5 bases from V and 5 bases from J, leaving 19 bases between. CDR3 DNA sequence: TGTGCCAGCAGTCACACCGGGACCCCGAGTACCGGGGAGCTGTTTTTT. This translates into CASSHTGTPSTGELFF. Complete variable domain (other parts from reference TRBV5-4 and TRBJ2-2): ETGVTQSPTHLIKTRGQQVTLRCSSQSGHNTVSWYQQALGQGPQFIFQYYREEENGRGNFPPRFSGLQFPNYSSELNVNALELDDSALYLCASSHTGTPSTGELFFGEGSRLTVL.

The chain is built from TRBV19 and TRBJ1-4; D may be TRBD1 (5 bases). The CDR3 totals 11 residues. Germline V gene lookup returns CDR1 LNHDA and CDR2 SQIVND (reference sequence). Trimming left V 5 bases short and J 14 bases short, with 12 bases between. This CDR3 reads CASSPPGPLFF. The CDR3 DNA is TGTGCCAGTAGTCCGCCGGGACCTCTGTTTTTT.

The chain couples TRBV28 to TRBJ1-1, with no clear D. The CDR3 extends over 14 amino acids. The V end lost 4 bases, the J end lost 6 bases, and 15 bases lay between the germline ends. Germline CDR1 is MDHEN and CDR2 is SYDVKM. The CDR3 region is CASSSSGPYSEAFF. DNA of the CDR3: TGTGCCAGCAGTTCATCAGGACCTTATTCTGAAGCTTTCTTT. The whole variable domain, filled in from reference TRBV28 and TRBJ1-1, reads DVKVTQSSRYLVKRTGEKVFLECVQDMDHENMFWYRQDPGLGLRLIYFSYDVKMKEKGDIPEGYSVSREKKERFSLILESASTNQTSMYLCASSSSGPYSEAFFGQGTRLTVV.